A single sample is the source of the 25 T cell receptor beta chains below, sequenced in a study of T cell responses to AZD1222 COVID-19 vaccine. TCRdb's table, derived via immunoSEQ multiplex PCR, lists solely in-frame clones and lacks some. The sample lists 66,000 or so clones; more than 65% were seen once. The sequenced sample was peripheral blood, obtained on day 0 of MenACWY control vaccination. These receptors were collected from an adult in good health.

The chain recombines TRBV9 with TRBJ2-3; TRBD1 matches at 7 bases. This CDR3 region has 16 residues. After removal of 0 bases from V and 3 bases from J, the junction contained 7 bases not matched to a gene. Germline V CDR1 and CDR2: SGDLS, YYNGEE. CDR3 loop: CASSVGGRGLTDTQYF. The CDR3 DNA sequence: TGTGCCAGCAGCGTAGGCGGCAGGGGGTTGACAGATACGCAGTATTTT.

V is TRBV27 and J is TRBJ2-7, with TRBD1 matching over 7 bases. Unmatched junction bases numbered 8, after V lost 6 bases and J lost 3 bases. The CDR3 loop spans 14 amino acids. Looked up from germline, CDR1 is MNHEY and CDR2 is SMNVEV (reference sequence). CDR3 residues: CASRRTGQFYEQYF. As DNA, the CDR3 is TGTGCCAGCAGGAGAACGGGACAGTTCTACGAGCAGTACTTC.

The CDR3 protein is CASSKAGGDYGYTF. Here the CDR3 DNA reads TGTGCCAGCAGCAAAGCAGGGGGCGACTATGGCTACACCTTC. The J gene is TRBJ1-2, the V gene TRBV21-1; the D call TRBD1 from the table was never checked on the DNA. TRBV21-1 is designated a pseudogene. CDR3 length: 14 amino acids.

J is TRBJ2-7 and V is TRBV19; TRBD1 agrees at 7 bases. The V gene's germline CDR1 is LNHDA and CDR2 SQIVND (reference sequence). The CDR3 is made up of 12 amino acids. The J segment lost 6 bases and the V segment lost 6 bases, leaving 5 bases of the junction unmatched. This CDR3 is CASSWRQGEQYF. DNA for the CDR3: TGTGCCAGTAGCTGGCGACAGGGCGAGCAGTACTTC.

The chain employs TRBV29-1 and TRBJ2-2; TRBD2 matches at 8 bases. With V trimmed by 4 bases and J by 5 bases, 9 bases remained unmatched. CDR3 length: 15 residues. Germline CDR1 is SQVTM and CDR2 is ANQGSEA. CDR3 sequence reads: CSVGNLAGTTGELFF. In DNA, the CDR3 is TGCAGCGTTGGTAATTTAGCGGGGACGACCGGGGAGCTGTTTTTT.

This clone was recorded once. The chain recombines TRBV7-2 with TRBJ1-2; weak D call: TRBD1 (5 bases). The CDR3 contains 16 residues. Trimming shortened V by 3 bases and J by 3 bases, and 17 bases separated the two germline ends. Looked up from germline, CDR1 is SGHTA and CDR2 is FQGNSA. CDR3 DNA: TGTGCCAGCAGCTTGAGGGGCGCAGCTGCGCACTATGGCTACACCTTC. Its protein is CASSLRGAAAHYGYTF.

Comment on this clone: Other DNA sequences within the sample encode an identical CDR3. The chain has TRBV9 and TRBJ1-1; D may be TRBD1 (5 bases). Trimming cost V 4 bases and J 5 bases, with 15 bases left between them. Per the germline V gene, CDR1 is SGDLS and CDR2 is YYNGEE. The length of the CDR3 is 14 residues. The CDR3 DNA reads TGTGCCAGCAGCCCCAGTGGGGGGGGAACTGAAGCTTTCTTT. Amino acids: CASSPSGGGTEAFF.

The rearrangement uses TRBV6-5 and TRBJ2-2; tentatively, D is TRBD1 (6 bases). V was trimmed by 0 bases and J by 6 bases, leaving 11 bases between them. Germline assignment: CDR1 MNHEY and CDR2 SVGAGI. There are 15 residues in the CDR3. CDR3 nucleotides: TGTGCCAGCAGTTACTCTAGGGGGAATGCCGGGGAGCTGTTTTTT. Translated: CASSYSRGNAGELFF.

The chain joins TRBV11-1 to TRBJ2-1; D might be TRBD1 (5 bases). The CDR3 is made up of 12 amino acids. Trimming took off 5 bases at V and 4 bases at J, with 6 bases between the two ends. The germline CDR1 and CDR2 sequences are SGHAT and FQDESV (reference sequence). In DNA form, the CDR3 reads TGTGCCAGCAGCCCAGGGTACAATGAGCAGTTCTTC. Protein: CASSPGYNEQFF.

V usage is TRBV19 and J usage is TRBJ1-4; TRBD1 might be the D (5 bases). Trimming stripped 8 bases from V and 0 bases from J, with 7 bases between. Per the germline V gene, CDR1 is LNHDA and CDR2 is SQIVND (reference sequence). The CDR3 is 13 amino acids. The CDR3 loop is CASSGTTNEKLFF. The DNA of the CDR3 is TGTGCCAGTTCAGGGACAACTAATGAAAAACTGTTTTTT.

Within the sample, this clone is medium-sized. CDR3 nucleotide sequence: TGTGCCAGCAGTTTAGCCGTTGACTACGAGCAGTACTTC. It specifies CASSLAVDYEQYF. V is TRBV12-3 or TRBV12-4 and J is TRBJ2-7; D is ambiguous. The CDR3 sequence is 13 residues long. V shed 0 bases and J shed 3 bases, with 6 bases lying between them.

CDR3 bases: TGCGCCAGCAGCGCGGGACAGGGAGCCACTGAAGCTTTCTTT. It specifies CASSAGQGATEAFF. V and J are TRBV5-1 and TRBJ1-1; 9 bases map to TRBD1. The CDR3 is 14 amino acids. Trimming took 4 bases from V and 4 from J; bases not matched to a gene: 5. CDR1 is SGHRS and CDR2 is YFSETQ in the germline V gene.

The rearrangement uses TRBV18 and TRBJ2-3; no reliable D call. This CDR3 contains 15 residues. V shed 2 bases and J shed 0 bases, with 9 bases lying between them. Germline assignment: CDR1 KGHSH and CDR2 LQKENI. CDR3 sequence: CASSPISRSTDTQYF. In DNA form, the CDR3 reads TGTGCCAGCTCACCAATTTCGCGGAGCACAGATACGCAGTATTTT. Complete variable domain (other parts from reference TRBV18 and TRBJ2-3): NAGVMQNPRHLVRRRGQEARLRCSPMKGHSHVYWYRQLPEEGLKFMVYLQKENIIDESGMPKERFSAEFPKEGPSILRIQQVVRGDSAAYFCASSPISRSTDTQYFGPGTRLTVL.

The chain carries TRBV7-9 and TRBJ1-5; 7 bases are shared with TRBD1. Germline CDR1 reads SEHNR; CDR2 reads FQNEAQ (reference sequence). This CDR3 is 16 amino acids long. J was trimmed by 0 bases and V by 4 bases; bases with no gene match: 6. The CDR3 reads CASSSFRQGSNQPQHF. The CDR3 DNA reads as TGTGCCAGCAGCTCCTTTAGACAGGGTAGCAATCAGCCCCAGCATTTT.

The V and J genes are TRBV11-3 and TRBJ2-1; the match to TRBD2 covers 7 bases. In germline, CDR1 is SGHNT, CDR2 YENEEA. The CDR3 consists of 16 residues. V shed 1 base, J shed 8 bases, and the junction held 11 bases outside the gene matches. The CDR3 DNA reads as TGTGCCAGCAGCTTAGGATCTAGCGGCCTTAGGGATGAGCAGTTCTTC. It encodes CASSLGSSGLRDEQFF.

V usage is TRBV7-9 and J usage is TRBJ1-1, with D maybe TRBD1 (6 bases). Germline CDR1 and CDR2: SEHNR and FQNEAQ (reference sequence). CDR3 size: 14 residues. The V end lost 2 bases, the J end lost 3 bases, and 10 bases lay between the germline ends. CDR3 nucleotides: TGTGCCAGCAGCTTATTGGGGGCGGACACTGAAGCTTTCTTT. Its protein is CASSLLGADTEAFF.

The J gene is TRBJ2-5, the V gene TRBV11-2; no firm D call. From germline, CDR1 is SGHAT and CDR2 FQNNGV. V lost 1 base to trimming and J lost 2 bases, with 5 bases between them. The CDR3 length is 13 residues. CDR3 bases: TGTGCCAGCAGCTTAGGGGGACAAGAGACCCAGTACTTC. Translated: CASSLGGQETQYF.

This chain connects TRBV28 to TRBJ2-7; no clear D gene. Per germline, CDR1 MDHEN and CDR2 SYDVKM. Trimming shortened V by 2 bases and J by 7 bases, and 18 bases separated the two germline ends. The CDR3 spans 15 residues. The chain's CDR3 is CASSLIPAAVGEQYF. CDR3 coding DNA: TGTGCCAGCAGTTTAATCCCGGCTGCGGTTGGAGAGCAGTACTTC.

V is TRBV7-2 and J is TRBJ2-3, with D hard to call. The CDR3 has 14 residues. The ends were cut back, 3 bases at V and 0 bases at J, with 7 bases in the middle. CDR1 and CDR2 (germline): SGHTA, FQGNSA. This CDR3 is CASSFLSSTDTQYF. The CDR3 nucleotides are TGTGCCAGCAGCTTTTTGTCCAGCACAGATACGCAGTATTTT.

The rearrangement links TRBV2 to TRBJ1-1, with a tentative D call TRBD1 (5 bases). Germline V CDR1 and CDR2: SNHLY, FYNNEI. V lost 6 bases, J lost 1 base, and 9 bases lay in between. CDR3 length equals 13 residues. CDR3 DNA: TGTGCCAGCAGCCGGGGGGGGAACACTGAAGCTTTCTTT. This encodes CASSRGGNTEAFF.

Here the CDR3 reads CANYRDSGPANYGYTF. The CDR3 coding sequence is TGTGCCAACTACCGGGACAGCGGACCAGCTAACTATGGCTACACCTTC. The genes are TRBV19 and TRBJ1-2; TRBD1 matches 7 bases. V shed 10 bases and J 0 bases; nucleotides not matched to a gene: 14. CDR1 LNHDA and CDR2 SQIVND come from the germline V gene (reference sequence). This CDR3 has 16 residues. The whole variable domain, remainder taken from reference TRBV19 and TRBJ1-2, is DGGITQSPKYLFRKEGQNVTLSCEQNLNHDAMYWYRQDPGQGLRLIYYSQIVNDFQKGDIAEGYSVSREKKESFPLTVTSAQKNPTAFYLCANYRDSGPANYGYTFGSGTRLTVV.

This clone has a handful of counts. The chain employs TRBV19 and TRBJ2-7, with D tentatively TRBD1 or TRBD2 (6 bases each). V shed 8 bases and J shed 3 bases, with 14 bases lying between them. The germline gives CDR1 LNHDA, CDR2 SQIVND (reference sequence). The CDR3 contains 13 residues. The CDR3 DNA is TGTGCCAGTCGGGAGACAGGACACTACGAGCAGTACTTC. Its protein product is CASRETGHYEQYF.

The gene calls are TRBV10-3 and TRBJ2-7, with 8 nucleotides matching TRBD1. V was pared by 6 bases and J by 6 bases, with 10 bases of the junction left unmatched. The germline V gene encodes CDR1 ENHRY and CDR2 SYGVKD. There are 14 residues in the CDR3. The CDR3 nucleotides are TGTGCCATCAGAGGGTCGCAGGGGGCAGGCGAGCAGTACTTC. Translation gives CAIRGSQGAGEQYF.

The rearrangement joins TRBV3-1 (or the pseudogene TRBV3-2) to TRBJ1-2, with 9 bases fitting TRBD1. The CDR3 consists of 16 residues. Germline values: CDR1 LGHDT, CDR2 YNNKEL (reference sequence). Trimming at V came to 4 bases and at J to 4 bases, leaving 10 bases not matched to a gene. CDR3 sequence reads: CASSPPVGTGSYGYTF. Written as DNA, the CDR3 is TGTGCCAGCAGCCCACCTGTTGGGACAGGGAGCTATGGCTACACCTTC.

This clone was detected only once. The DNA of the CDR3 is TGCGCCAGCAGCCCGCTAGCGGGGCCTTACAATGAGCAGTTCTTC. It yields the protein CASSPLAGPYNEQFF. This chain joins TRBV4-3 and TRBJ2-1; 9 positions match TRBD2. J was trimmed by 4 bases and V by 4 bases; bases with no gene match: 5. Germline-derived CDR1 and CDR2 are LGHNA and YSLEER. CDR3 length equals 15 residues.